Below are 27 T cell receptor beta chains sequenced from a single sample in a study of blood T cell repertoires in COVID-19. Clones were sequenced by immunoSEQ multiplex PCR, and TCRdb holds only the in-frame ones, with some missing. The repertoire has roughly 200,000 clones, around 94% of them found once; the top ten carry approximately 0.8%. The specimen sequenced was peripheral blood. Receptor source: a man aged 25 to 40 with COVID-19, enrolled during active disease.

J is TRBJ1-1 and V is TRBV7-9, with a possible D match to TRBD1 (5 bases). There are 15 residues in the CDR3. Germline V gene data show CDR1 as SEHNR and CDR2 as FQNEAQ (reference sequence). V shed 3 bases and J shed 0 bases, with 11 bases lying between them. CDR3 sequence: CASSFGAGVNTEAFF. The CDR3 DNA reads TGTGCCAGCAGCTTCGGGGCGGGGGTGAACACTGAAGCTTTCTTT.

The chain has TRBV19 and TRBJ1-3; no definite D call. CDR1 is LNHDA and CDR2 is SQIVND in the germline V gene (reference sequence). Deletions cut 10 bases from V and 0 bases from J, with 7 bases between. The CDR3 runs to 12 residues. CDR3 amino acids: CATMSSGNTIYF. The CDR3 DNA follows: TGTGCCACTATGAGCTCTGGAAACACCATATATTTT. The full variable domain, with the rest looked up from reference TRBV19 and TRBJ1-3, is DGGITQSPKYLFRKEGQNVTLSCEQNLNHDAMYWYRQDPGQGLRLIYYSQIVNDFQKGDIAEGYSVSREKKESFPLTVTSAQKNPTAFYLCATMSSGNTIYFGEGSWLTVV.

The V and J genes are TRBV15 and TRBJ1-2, with a tentative D call TRBD1 (6 bases). The V end lost 0 bases, the J end lost 2 bases, and 13 bases lay between the germline ends. CDR1 is LNHNV, CDR2 YYDKDF, per germline (reference sequence). CDR3 length equals 16 residues. CDR3 in amino acids: CATSRDRGGQNYGYTF. The DNA for the CDR3 is TGTGCCACCAGCAGAGATCGAGGGGGACAAAACTATGGCTACACCTTC.

The V and J genes are TRBV3-1 (or the pseudogene TRBV3-2) and TRBJ2-5, with 9 bases that match TRBD2. The germline CDR1 and CDR2 sequences are LGHDT and YNNKEL (reference sequence). V trimming: 3 bases; J trimming: 5 bases; junction bases outside the gene matches: 4. This CDR3 comprises 14 residues. CDR3 bases: TGTGCCAGCAGCCAGCGGGGGGGCCACGAGACCCAGTACTTC. Translated: CASSQRGGHETQYF.

This chain uses TRBV4-1 with TRBJ2-5; the D gene is possibly TRBD2 (6 bases). Germline lookup yields CDR1 MGHRA and CDR2 YSYEKL. V gave up 4 bases and J gave up 1 base, with 13 bases separating them. CDR3 length: 15 residues. The DNA of the CDR3 is TGCGCCAGCAGCCGTCGCGGGGTAACCCAAGAGACCCAGTACTTC. Its protein product is CASSRRGVTQETQYF.

This CDR3 reads CASSYSPGINYEQYF. As DNA, the CDR3 is TGTGCCAGCAGTTACTCCCCAGGTATTAACTACGAGCAGTACTTC. V is TRBV6-5 and J is TRBJ2-7; D gene ambiguous. This CDR3 spans 15 amino acids. Trimming cost V 0 bases and J 3 bases, with 12 bases left between them. The V gene's germline CDR1 is MNHEY and CDR2 SVGAGI.

V is TRBV7-6 and J is TRBJ2-1; 10 bases match TRBD2. This CDR3 has 15 residues. After removal of 4 bases from V and 9 bases from J, the junction contained 9 bases not matched to a gene. Germline V CDR1 and CDR2: SGHVS, FNYEAQ. CDR3 protein: CASSYAELAGIEQFF. The CDR3 nucleotides read TGTGCCAGCAGCTACGCGGAACTAGCGGGGATTGAGCAGTTCTTC.

V is TRBV5-1 and J is TRBJ1-2; tentative D call: TRBD1 (5 bases). CDR1 is SGHRS, CDR2 YFSETQ, per germline. This CDR3 has 14 residues. V was cut by 5 bases and J by 6 bases, with 17 bases left in between. This CDR3 reads CASRKISGDHGYTF. The DNA for the CDR3 is TGCGCCAGCAGGAAGATATCGGGGGATCATGGCTACACCTTC.

The rearrangement joins TRBV14 to TRBJ1-6; possibly TRBD1 for D (6 bases). The CDR3 has 18 amino acids. Germline lookup yields CDR1 SGHDN and CDR2 FVKESK. V lost 4 bases and J lost 0, with 16 bases in between. The CDR3 loop is CASSRRITGSSYNSPLHF. In DNA form, the CDR3 reads TGTGCCAGCAGCCGGCGCATTACAGGGAGCTCCTATAATTCACCCCTCCACTTT.

In nucleotides, the CDR3 is TGTGCCAGCAGCCACCCACTAGCGGGGGGGCGGGAGACCCAGTACTTC. Its protein product is CASSHPLAGGRETQYF. This chain uses TRBV3-1 (or the pseudogene TRBV3-2) with TRBJ2-5; 13 nucleotides line up with TRBD2. This CDR3 spans 16 amino acids. The V gene's germline CDR1 is LGHDT and CDR2 YNNKEL (reference sequence). Unmatched junction bases numbered 6, after V lost 3 bases and J lost 5 bases.

The chain employs TRBV5-4 and TRBJ1-1, with 8 bases aligning to TRBD1. Germline assignment: CDR1 SGHNT and CDR2 YYREEE (reference sequence). After removal of 4 bases from V and 1 base from J, the junction contained 6 bases not matched to a gene. The CDR3 covers 15 residues. Here the CDR3 reads CASSPTGQANTEAFF. The CDR3 DNA is TGTGCCAGCAGCCCAACGGGACAGGCGAACACTGAAGCTTTCTTT.

The genes are TRBV18 and TRBJ2-1; 13 bases line up with TRBD2. CDR1 KGHSH and CDR2 LQKENI come from the germline V gene. The CDR3 is made up of 17 amino acids. The V gene end was trimmed by 3 bases and the J gene end by 7 bases; junction bases not matched to a gene: 9. CDR3 bases: TGTGCCAGCTCACCCCGACTAGCGGGGGGCCAGAGGAATGAGCAGTTCTTC. Protein product: CASSPRLAGGQRNEQFF.

V and J are TRBV6-1 and TRBJ1-1; D ambiguous. CDR1 and CDR2 from the germline V gene are MNHNS and SASEGT. The V gene lost 0 bases and the J gene lost 3 bases, with 11 bases spanning the gap. The CDR3 has 15 residues. CDR3 nucleotide sequence: TGTGCCAGCAGTGAAGCGGGAGGCGGTGACACTGAAGCTTTCTTT. It codes for CASSEAGGGDTEAFF.

The chain combines TRBV3-1 (or the pseudogene TRBV3-2) with TRBJ1-2, with 7 positions matching TRBD1. The trim removed 4 bases at V and 3 bases at J, leaving 2 bases unmatched. Germline-derived CDR1 and CDR2 are LGHDT and YNNKEL (reference sequence). The CDR3 runs 13 residues. In nucleotides, the CDR3 is TGTGCCAGCAGCCGCGGGACAGACTATGGCTACACCTTC. Protein: CASSRGTDYGYTF.

The V and J genes are TRBV10-1 and TRBJ1-1, with TRBD1 matching 7 bases. V lost 0 bases to trimming and J lost 3 bases; unmatched junction nucleotides: 1. This CDR3 region has 14 residues. Germline CDR1 WNHNN, CDR2 SYGVQD (reference sequence). The CDR3 loop reads CASSESGGYTEAFF. The CDR3 nucleotides read TGCGCCAGCAGTGAGTCAGGGGGCTACACTGAAGCTTTCTTT.

This chain connects TRBV9 to TRBJ2-3; D is possibly TRBD2 (5 bases). Germline V lookup: CDR1 SGDLS, CDR2 YYNGEE. Deletions cut 3 bases from V and 5 bases from J, with 10 bases between. The CDR3 loop spans 13 amino acids. CDR3 region: CASSGRAVDTQYF. As DNA, the CDR3 is TGTGCCAGCAGCGGGCGGGCTGTAGATACGCAGTATTTT. Complete variable domain (other parts from reference TRBV9 and TRBJ2-3): DSGVTQTPKHLITATGQRVTLRCSPRSGDLSVYWYQQSLDQGLQFLIQYYNGEERAKGNILERFSAQQFPDLHSELNLSSLELGDSALYFCASSGRAVDTQYFGPGTRLTVL.

The chain joins TRBV9 to TRBJ2-7, with D possibly being TRBD1 (6 bases). Germline CDR1 and CDR2: SGDLS and YYNGEE. V was shortened by 4 bases and J by 2 bases, with 7 bases between the two germline ends. The CDR3 is 12 amino acids. CDR3 nucleotides: TGTGCCAGCAGCAGGGACACCTACGAGCAGTACTTC. Its protein is CASSRDTYEQYF.

The chain carries TRBV6-1 and TRBJ2-1; D perhaps matches TRBD1 (6 bases). V was shortened by 0 bases and J by 2 bases, with 11 bases between the two germline ends. Germline V gene data show CDR1 as MNHNS and CDR2 as SASEGT. The CDR3 is 16 residues long. The CDR3, as DNA: TGTGCCAGCAGTGAAGCCGGACAGACACCCTACAATGAGCAGTTCTTC. Amino acids: CASSEAGQTPYNEQFF.

This chain uses TRBV2 with TRBJ2-7; 7 positions agree with TRBD1. The CDR3 length is 13 residues. Germline loops: CDR1 SNHLY, CDR2 FYNNEI. The V and J ends lost 4 bases and 6 bases, in that order; junction bases with no gene match: 6. CDR3 nucleotide sequence: TGTGCCAGCAGTGGGGACAGCCCGGCCGAGCAGTACTTC. It codes for CASSGDSPAEQYF.

This chain links TRBV5-4 with TRBJ1-4; 11 positions match TRBD1. This CDR3 region has 17 residues. In germline, CDR1 is SGHNT, CDR2 YYREEE (reference sequence). J lost 0 bases, V lost 4 bases, and 5 bases had no gene match. The CDR3 coding sequence is TGTGCCAGCAGCCAATGGACAGGGGGCCCAACTAATGAAAAACTGTTTTTT. Translation: CASSQWTGGPTNEKLFF.

The chain couples TRBV5-1 to TRBJ2-2, with 8 bases identical to TRBD2. Germline values: CDR1 SGHRS, CDR2 YFSETQ. J lost 1 base, V lost 5 bases, and 7 bases had no gene match. The CDR3 spans 16 residues. Written as DNA, the CDR3 is TGCGCCAGCAGTTATGGACTAGCACTGAACACCGGGGAGCTGTTTTTT. It codes for CASSYGLALNTGELFF.

V and J are TRBV7-3 and TRBJ1-1, with a weak D call TRBD1 (6 bases). V was pared by 2 bases and J by 1 base, with 8 bases between. Per the germline V gene, CDR1 is SGHTA and CDR2 is FQGTGA. The CDR3 loop spans 14 amino acids. The CDR3 spells CASSLAGANTEAFF. Here the CDR3 DNA reads TGTGCCAGCAGCTTAGCAGGGGCGAACACTGAAGCTTTCTTT.

V gene TRBV19 combines with J gene TRBJ1-2; 7 bases fit TRBD1. This CDR3 comprises 14 residues. V shed 6 bases, J shed 3 bases, and the junction held 7 bases outside the gene matches. Germline CDR1 and CDR2: LNHDA and SQIVND (reference sequence). The CDR3 nucleotides read TGTGCCAGTAGGATGACAGGGTTGGACTATGGCTACACCTTC. It specifies CASRMTGLDYGYTF. Full variable domain (remainder filled in from reference TRBV19 and TRBJ1-2): DGGITQSPKYLFRKEGQNVTLSCEQNLNHDAMYWYRQDPGQGLRLIYYSQIVNDFQKGDIAEGYSVSREKKESFPLTVTSAQKNPTAFYLCASRMTGLDYGYTFGSGTRLTVV.

V is TRBV5-4 and J is TRBJ1-2; D ambiguous. Germline-derived CDR1 and CDR2 are SGHNT and YYREEE (reference sequence). Trimming removed 3 bases at V and 7 bases at J, with 13 bases between. The CDR3 runs 13 residues. The CDR3 here is CASSSVTEIGYTF. The CDR3, as DNA: TGTGCCAGCAGCTCAGTAACAGAAATTGGCTACACCTTC. Full variable domain (outside the CDR3, taken from reference TRBV5-4 and TRBJ1-2): ETGVTQSPTHLIKTRGQQVTLRCSSQSGHNTVSWYQQALGQGPQFIFQYYREEENGRGNFPPRFSGLQFPNYSSELNVNALELDDSALYLCASSSVTEIGYTFGSGTRLTVV.

The CDR3 spells CASSNTGFNYGYTF. CDR3 nucleotides: TGTGCCAGCAGCAACACGGGGTTTAACTATGGCTACACCTTC. The genes are TRBV11-2 and TRBJ1-2; D gene unclear. CDR3 size: 14 residues. V lost 5 bases to trimming and J lost 1 base, with 11 bases between them. CDR1 is SGHAT, CDR2 FQNNGV, per germline. Full variable domain (rest looked up from reference TRBV11-2 and TRBJ1-2): EAGVAQSPRYKIIEKRQSVAFWCNPISGHATLYWYQQILGQGPKLLIQFQNNGVVDDSQLPKDRFSAERLKGVDSTLKIQPAKLEDSAVYLCASSNTGFNYGYTFGSGTRLTVV.

The rearrangement joins TRBV11-3 to TRBJ2-1; 10 bases are a match to TRBD2. CDR3 size: 16 residues. Germline values: CDR1 SGHNT, CDR2 YENEEA. With 4 bases clipped from V and 8 bases from J, the junction kept 11 bases outside the gene matches. The CDR3 is CASSSRRAGGPDEQFF. In DNA, the CDR3 is TGTGCCAGCAGCTCCCGCCGAGCGGGGGGGCCGGATGAGCAGTTCTTC. The entire variable domain, with the rest obtained from reference TRBV11-3 and TRBJ2-1, is as follows: EAGVVQSPRYKIIEKKQPVAFWCNPISGHNTLYWYLQNLGQGPELLIRYENEEAVDDSQLPKDRFSAERLKGVDSTLKIQPAELGDSAVYLCASSSRRAGGPDEQFFGPGTRLTVL.

The chain uses TRBV5-1 and TRBJ2-5; D unresolved. Germline V gene sequence: CDR1 SGHRS, CDR2 YFSETQ. The V end was cut by 6 bases, the J end by 5 bases, with 11 bases between. The CDR3 covers 12 residues. The CDR3, as DNA: TGCGCCAGCACTGGGCAACAGGAGACCCAGTACTTC. It yields the protein CASTGQQETQYF.